This T cell receptor (beta chain) was sequenced for a study of T cell responses to AZD1222 COVID-19 vaccine. The CDR3 is 14 amino acids. V gave up 3 bases and J gave up 3 bases, with 9 bases separating them. Regarding the study as a whole: Breadth and depth of Spike-specific TCRs rose after two AZD1222 doses. Mapped onto spike, vaccine-associated CD4 TCRs spanned it and were dominant at 160-218 and 743-854. White British people made up most donors, females outnumbered males, and clonal diversity was possibly underestimated.

On this clone: The antigen is unknown.

Only in-frame clones appear in the TCRdb table, and some are missing; sequencing was by immunoSEQ multiplex PCR. This repertoire shows 150,000 to 160,000 clones, about 90% found once; its top ten account for 5.5%. The chain employs TRBV23-1 and TRBJ2-1; D not certain. TRBV23-1 is known as an ORF, though its function is uncertain. The clonotype was recovered from an adult in good health. The sample in question was peripheral blood, obtained on day 0 of MenACWY control vaccination. In DNA form, the CDR3 reads TGCGCCAGCAGTCATCTGGGATACTACAATGAGCAGTTCTTC. Its translation is CASSHLGYYNEQFF.